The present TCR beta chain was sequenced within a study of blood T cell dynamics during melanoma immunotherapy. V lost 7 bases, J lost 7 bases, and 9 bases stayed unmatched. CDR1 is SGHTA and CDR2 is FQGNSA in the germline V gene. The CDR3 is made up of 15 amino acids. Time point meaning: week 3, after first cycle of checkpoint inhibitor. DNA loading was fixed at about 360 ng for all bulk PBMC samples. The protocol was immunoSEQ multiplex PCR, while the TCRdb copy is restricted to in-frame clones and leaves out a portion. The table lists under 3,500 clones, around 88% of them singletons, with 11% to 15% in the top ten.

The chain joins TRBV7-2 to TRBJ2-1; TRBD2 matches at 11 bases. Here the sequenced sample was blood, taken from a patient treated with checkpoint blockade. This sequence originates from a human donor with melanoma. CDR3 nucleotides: TGTGCCAGCAACCTTAGCGGGGGGGTGAGGAATGAGCAGTTCTTC. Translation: CASNLSGGVRNEQFF.